The 25 T cell receptor beta chains presented below share a single source sample, sequenced in a study of CD8+ T cells in alopecia areata (dated by TCRdb to between 2018 and 2020). The receptor library was made with the immunoSEQ multiplex PCR assay. RNA was extracted from all samples and reverse transcribed into cDNA as template for TCR sequencing. TCRdb mirrors the immuneACCESS table, restricted to in-frame sequences. Some clones are absent from its copies; in checked studies, under half trace to an unresolved V gene, and the reason for the others is unknown. The sample profile shows approximately 180,000 clones; approximately 62% of them were found once. The top ten hold over 1.5% of the sample. Interpreted using the paper, the time point label stands for: baseline before oral tofacitinib. The input for sequencing was CD4+ T cells sorted from blood, taken at week 0. The source is a human donor with alopecia areata.

In this sample, this clone turned up once. The chain recombines TRBV28 with TRBJ1-5, with a weak D call TRBD1 (5 bases). The CDR3 totals 13 residues. Looked up from germline, CDR1 is MDHEN and CDR2 is SYDVKM. The ends were cut back, 6 bases at V and 1 base at J, with 7 bases in the middle. This CDR3 is CASRGVSNQPQHF. The CDR3 DNA follows: TGTGCCAGCAGGGGGGTGAGCAATCAGCCCCAGCATTTT.

The sample holds a few counts of this clone. The chain has TRBV10-3 and TRBJ1-2; 10 bases match TRBD1. The length of the CDR3 is 16 residues. The V segment lost 2 bases and the J segment 8 bases; nucleotides outside the gene matches: 11. CDR1 and CDR2 from the germline V gene are ENHRY and SYGVKD. The CDR3 loop reads CAISEDRPGTGEGYTF. DNA of the CDR3: TGTGCCATCAGTGAGGATCGTCCCGGGACAGGGGAAGGCTACACCTTC.

The chain recombines TRBV9 with TRBJ2-7; maybe TRBD1 (8 bases). From germline, CDR1 is SGDLS and CDR2 YYNGEE. Trimming took off 4 bases at V and 3 bases at J, with 20 bases between the two ends. The length of the CDR3 is 16 residues. This chain's CDR3 is CASSRSGTGLLYEQYF. CDR3 DNA: TGTGCCAGCAGCCGGAGCGGGACAGGCCTCCTCTACGAGCAGTACTTC. Based on the CDR3 plus reference TRBV9 and TRBJ2-7, the full variable domain is DSGVTQTPKHLITATGQRVTLRCSPRSGDLSVYWYQQSLDQGLQFLIQYYNGEERAKGNILERFSAQQFPDLHSELNLSSLELGDSALYFCASSRSGTGLLYEQYFGPGTRLTVT.

The J gene is TRBJ2-5, the V gene TRBV2, with D unclear. The V and J ends lost 3 bases and 0 bases respectively, with 5 bases between them. Germline CDR1 SNHLY, CDR2 FYNNEI. The CDR3 has 13 residues. CDR3 residues: CASSDGHQETQYF. The DNA of the CDR3 is TGTGCCAGCAGTGATGGACACCAAGAGACCCAGTACTTC.

With regard to this clone: Germline and junction disagree at one end, which may indicate a read error. This sequence joins TRBV6-1 and TRBJ1-2; D not certain. Germline lookup yields CDR1 MNHNS and CDR2 SASEGT. The CDR3 totals 14 residues. For the CDR3, the DNA is TGTGACAGCAGTGCGATAGACGGGAACTATGGCTACACCTTC. It translates to CDSSAIDGNYGYTF.

About this clone: The same CDR3 can be traced to other DNA sequences in this sample. The chain recombines TRBV30 with TRBJ1-2; maybe TRBD1 (6 bases). Trimming pared 0 bases from V and 8 bases from J, leaving 13 bases between. This CDR3 has 13 residues. Germline-derived CDR1 and CDR2 are GTSNPN and SVGIG (reference sequence). CDR3 residues: CAWSVRQGHGYTF. In DNA form, the CDR3 reads TGTGCCTGGAGTGTACGTCAGGGACACGGCTACACCTTC.

The chain has TRBV7-8 and TRBJ1-6; D ambiguous. In germline, CDR1 is SGHVS, CDR2 FQNEAQ. The CDR3 has 18 residues. V dropped 4 bases and J dropped 0 bases, with 16 bases sitting between them. CDR3 loop: CASSSRVMGGSYNSPLHF. As DNA, the CDR3 is TGTGCCAGCAGCTCGAGGGTGATGGGTGGCTCCTATAATTCACCCCTCCACTTT.

This chain connects TRBV9 to TRBJ1-2, with D unclear. The V gene's germline CDR1 is SGDLS and CDR2 YYNGEE. The germline V and J ends were trimmed by 0 bases and 2 bases, with 14 bases remaining between them. The CDR3 runs 16 residues. The CDR3, as DNA: TGTGCCAGCAGCGTAGACGGGTACAATTCCAACTATGGCTACACCTTC. This sequence encodes CASSVDGYNSNYGYTF. Based on the CDR3 plus reference TRBV9 and TRBJ1-2, the full variable domain is DSGVTQTPKHLITATGQRVTLRCSPRSGDLSVYWYQQSLDQGLQFLIQYYNGEERAKGNILERFSAQQFPDLHSELNLSSLELGDSALYFCASSVDGYNSNYGYTFGSGTRLTVV.

This clone was seen only a few times. The J gene is TRBJ1-1, the V gene TRBV25-1; no definite D call. V lost 7 bases, J lost 0 bases, and 9 bases lay in between. The CDR3 totals 13 residues. In germline, CDR1 is MGHDK, CDR2 SYGVNS. In DNA, the CDR3 is TGTGCCAGCATCAGCAACTTGAACACTGAAGCTTTCTTT. This encodes CASISNLNTEAFF.

The chain joins TRBV29-1 to TRBJ1-2; D is unresolved. V dropped 2 bases and J dropped 8 bases, with 6 bases sitting between them. The CDR3 runs to 10 residues. Germline V gene lookup returns CDR1 SQVTM and CDR2 ANQGSEA. DNA of the CDR3: TGCAGCGTTGAAAGTGCCGGCTACACCTTC. Protein product: CSVESAGYTF.

V is TRBV5-1 and J is TRBJ2-2; D possibly matches TRBD1 or TRBD2 (5 bases each). The germline gives CDR1 SGHRS, CDR2 YFSETQ. The V and J ends lost 4 bases and 0 bases respectively, with 7 bases between them. This CDR3 spans 14 amino acids. CDR3: CASSEGPNTGELFF. The CDR3, as DNA: TGCGCCAGCAGCGAGGGGCCGAACACCGGGGAGCTGTTTTTT.

The chain combines TRBV10-3 with TRBJ1-2, with D maybe TRBD1 (6 bases). The ends were cut back, 3 bases at V and 4 bases at J, with 15 bases in the middle. CDR1 ENHRY and CDR2 SYGVKD come from the germline V gene. The CDR3 extends over 15 amino acids. For the CDR3, the DNA is TGTGCCATCAGTGAAAACAGGGTTGGCGGCTATGGCTACACCTTC. Residues: CAISENRVGGYGYTF.

Concerning this clone itself: This specimen includes other DNA sequences encoding the same CDR3. The genes are TRBV29-1 and TRBJ2-5; 10 bases match TRBD1. Germline CDR1 SQVTM, CDR2 ANQGSEA. The CDR3 contains 13 residues. The trim removed 4 bases at V and 5 bases at J, leaving 4 bases unmatched. The CDR3 nucleotides read TGCAGCGTTGGACAGGGGGCTAAGGAGACCCAGTACTTC. This codes for CSVGQGAKETQYF.

The chain carries TRBV30 and TRBJ1-4; D remains ambiguous. Per germline, CDR1 GTSNPN and CDR2 SVGIG (reference sequence). The CDR3 loop spans 12 amino acids. The CDR3 spells CVAGPSGEKLFF. The CDR3 DNA reads TGTGTGGCAGGCCCTTCGGGTGAAAAACTGTTTTTT.

The rearrangement joins TRBV6-5 to TRBJ2-7; 7 bases are a match to TRBD1. The CDR3 is 14 amino acids. The trim removed 4 bases at V and 6 bases at J, leaving 9 bases unmatched. Germline V gives CDR1 MNHEY, CDR2 SVGAGI. CDR3 bases: TGTGCCAGCAGTTCCGACAGGGCGGTACGCGAGCAGTACTTC. Residues: CASSSDRAVREQYF.

This sequence joins TRBV30 and TRBJ2-5; D possibly corresponds to TRBD1 (5 bases). Germline CDR1 GTSNPN, CDR2 SVGIG (reference sequence). CDR3 length: 15 residues. V lost 0 bases, J lost 2 bases, and 13 bases lay in between. The CDR3 region has the DNA TGTGCCTGGAGTGTACGGGTGGGGCTACAAGAGACCCAGTACTTC. This translates into CAWSVRVGLQETQYF. Looking up the rest from reference TRBV30 and TRBJ2-5 gives the full variable domain: SQTIHQWPATLVQPVGSPLSLECTVEGTSNPNLYWYRQAAGRGLQLLFYSVGIGQISSEVPQNLSASRPQDRQFILSSKKLLLSDSGFYLCAWSVRVGLQETQYFGPGTRLLVL.

This clone appeared a few times. This chain uses TRBV2 with TRBJ2-7, with a possible D match to TRBD2 (6 bases). The ends were cut back, 3 bases at V and 0 bases at J, with 6 bases in the middle. This CDR3 comprises 13 residues. In germline, CDR1 is SNHLY, CDR2 FYNNEI. The CDR3 region has the DNA TGTGCCAGCAGTGACGGGGGCTCCTACGAGCAGTACTTC. Protein sequence: CASSDGGSYEQYF.

The chain carries TRBV10-2 and TRBJ2-1; the match to TRBD2 covers 8 bases. The V segment lost 2 bases and the J segment 4 bases; nucleotides outside the gene matches: 4. This CDR3 comprises 15 residues. Germline CDR1 is WSHSY and CDR2 is SAAADI. The CDR3 region has the DNA TGCGCCAGCAGTGAGGGCGGGGGGATTTACAATGAGCAGTTCTTC. The encoded protein is CASSEGGGIYNEQFF.

The gene calls are TRBV29-1 and TRBJ1-1; D perhaps matches TRBD1 (6 bases). CDR3 size: 13 residues. CDR1 and CDR2 from the germline V gene are SQVTM and ANQGSEA. Trimming removed 7 bases at V and 3 bases at J, with 15 bases between. This CDR3 is CSDFRGFDTEAFF. The DNA of the CDR3 is TGCAGCGACTTCAGGGGATTCGACACTGAAGCTTTCTTT.

V and J are TRBV6-1 and TRBJ1-1; D is undetermined. V was pared by 2 bases and J by 0 bases, with 4 bases between. CDR3 length: 13 residues. The germline CDR1 and CDR2 sequences are MNHNS and SASEGT. The CDR3 is CASSEWVNTEAFF. As DNA, the CDR3 is TGTGCCAGCAGTGAATGGGTGAACACTGAAGCTTTCTTT.

The rearrangement joins TRBV2 to TRBJ2-1; TRBD2 aligns across 7 bases. The CDR3 length is 15 residues. CDR1 is SNHLY, CDR2 FYNNEI, per germline. After removal of 6 bases from V and 4 bases from J, the junction contained 9 bases not matched to a gene. The CDR3 here is CASSAPLAVYNEQFF. The CDR3 DNA is TGTGCCAGCAGCGCCCCCCTAGCGGTATACAATGAGCAGTTCTTC.

The chain recombines TRBV30 with TRBJ2-4, with D tentatively TRBD2 (5 bases). Germline loops: CDR1 GTSNPN, CDR2 SVGIG (reference sequence). CDR3 size: 13 residues. Trimming took 5 bases from V and 4 from J, leaving 12 bases between them. The CDR3 DNA follows: TGTGCCTGGGGCGGACTCTCAAAAAACATTCAGTACTTC. It translates to CAWGGLSKNIQYF.

The V and J genes are TRBV15 and TRBJ2-3; D not certain. There are 14 residues in the CDR3. The germline V gene has CDR1 LNHNV and CDR2 YYDKDF (reference sequence). V lost 0 bases and J lost 4, with 8 bases in between. In DNA form, the CDR3 reads TGTGCCACCAGCAGAGATTCGATGGCAGATACGCAGTATTTT. Translated: CATSRDSMADTQYF.

This clone has just one count. The J gene is TRBJ2-6, the V gene TRBV27; a possible D gene is TRBD1 (6 bases). Germline-derived CDR1 and CDR2 are MNHEY and SMNVEV (reference sequence). This CDR3 region has 17 residues. Trimming shortened V by 4 bases and J by 5 bases, and 18 bases separated the two germline ends. CDR3 nucleotides: TGTGCCAGCAGTTCCAAGGCCGGCACAGGGCGGGCCAACGTCCTGACTTTC. It yields the protein CASSSKAGTGRANVLTF.

This sequence joins TRBV10-3 and TRBJ1-6, with D possibly TRBD1 on 6 matching bases. The CDR3 extends over 14 amino acids. In germline, CDR1 is ENHRY, CDR2 SYGVKD. Between the trimmed V and J ends, which lost 0 bases and 10 bases, there was a span of 10 bases. The CDR3 DNA reads TGTGCCATCAGTGAGTCGAGGGGGGGCTCACCCCTCCACTTT. Its translation: CAISESRGGSPLHF.